This T cell receptor beta chain was sequenced in a study of shared clonotypes between healthy human individuals. Study-level points and caveats: Lower generation probabilities were found for non-shared clonotypes than for those shared by all four donors.

The table came from immunoSEQ multiplex PCR; TCRdb's copy has only in-frame clones and leaves some out. The sample consists of more than 600,000 clones, 92% of them appearing once. On this clone itself: The antigen remains undetermined.

Naive CD8 populations comprised CD45RO-negative cells positively selected for CCR7, excluding terminally differentiated effector memory CD45RA+ cells. Germline CDR1 SGHNT, CDR2 YENEEA. This CDR3 is built from 13 residues. The ends were cut back, 3 bases at V and 9 bases at J, with 12 bases in the middle. The TCR sequence derives from a man aged 25 to 40 in good health. The chain combines TRBV11-3 with TRBJ2-1; D tentatively reads TRBD1 or TRBD2 (5 bases each). The sequencing sample was made of naive CD8+ T cells sorted from blood. The CDR3 loop is CASSFRSGPEQFF. In DNA form, the CDR3 reads TGTGCCAGCAGCTTCCGATCGGGGCCTGAGCAGTTCTTC.